What follows describes a single T cell receptor (beta chain). Its antigen is as yet unknown. V was shortened by 4 bases and J by 4 bases, with 10 bases between the two germline ends. The CDR3 contains 13 residues. CDR1 is SGHRS, CDR2 YFSETQ, per germline. This sample is drawn from a study of vaccination and CD4 T cells after COVID-19. Scientists ran DNA taken from cultured CD4+ T cells through the Oncomine TCR Beta short-read assay for sequencing. From the PCR reads, TCRdb called clonotypes with MiXCR, one entry per CDR3 protein. Among around 21,000 distinct CDR3 sequences listed, roughly 51% were seen once. Treatment denoted: approximately 11-day PBMC culture with coronavirus spike peptide pools or control peptides (ViraFEST assay).

V usage is TRBV5-1 and J usage is TRBJ2-3; D ambiguous. This clonotype originated in a human donor who had recovered from COVID-19. Sequencing was done on a sample of CD4+ T cells from blood, cultured in vitro. The CDR3: CASSPVTPDTQYF. In nucleotides, the CDR3 is TGCGCCAGCAGCCCAGTAACCCCAGATACGCAGTATTTT.